This TCR beta chain was captured by sequencing in a study of cytomegalovirus exposure and HLA in healthy donors. PCR was performed using 60 Vbeta and 13 Jbeta primers. Repertoires were generated with immunoSEQ multiplex PCR, while TCRdb's copy carries only in-frame clones and drops some. The sample lists 150,000 or so clones; around 83% were seen once. General observations from the study: For most TCR sequences rarity was the rule, although some public TCRs occurred in many donors. TCR beta chains associated with HLA were, in a later analysis, more clonally expanded than equally common others.

About this clone: Its specificity is unknown.

Germline V CDR1 and CDR2: MGHRA, YSYEKL. The CDR3 sequence is 13 residues long. V gave up 8 bases and J gave up 0 bases, with 9 bases separating them. The clonotype was recovered from a man between 18 and 35 years old in good health and CMV-seropositive. Source material: PBMCs. The chain joins TRBV4-1 to TRBJ2-3, with TRBD2 as a possible D gene (6 bases). The chain's CDR3 is CASRRGSTDTQYF. The CDR3 DNA reads as TGCGCCAGCCGGAGGGGAAGCACAGATACGCAGTATTTT.